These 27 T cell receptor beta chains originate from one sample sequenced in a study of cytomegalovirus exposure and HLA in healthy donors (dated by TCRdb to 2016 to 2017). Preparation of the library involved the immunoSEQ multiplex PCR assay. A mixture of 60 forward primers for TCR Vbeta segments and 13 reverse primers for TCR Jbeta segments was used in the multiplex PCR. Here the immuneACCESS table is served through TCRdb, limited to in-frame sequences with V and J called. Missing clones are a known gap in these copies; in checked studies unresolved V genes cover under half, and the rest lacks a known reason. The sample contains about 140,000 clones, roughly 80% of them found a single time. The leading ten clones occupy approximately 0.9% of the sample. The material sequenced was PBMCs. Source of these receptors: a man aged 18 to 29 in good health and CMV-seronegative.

The CDR3 spells CASSRDSYSNQPQHF. DNA for the CDR3: TGCGCCAGCAGTCGGGACAGTTATAGCAATCAGCCCCAGCATTTT. The chain joins TRBV5-1 to TRBJ1-5, with TRBD1 identical over 7 bases. The V gene end was trimmed by 5 bases and the J gene end by 0 bases; junction bases not matched to a gene: 5. Looked up from germline, CDR1 is SGHRS and CDR2 is YFSETQ. The CDR3 is 15 residues long.

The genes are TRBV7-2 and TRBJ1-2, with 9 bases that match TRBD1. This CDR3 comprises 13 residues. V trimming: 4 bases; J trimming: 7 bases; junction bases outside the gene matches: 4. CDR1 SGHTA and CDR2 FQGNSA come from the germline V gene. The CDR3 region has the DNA TGTGCCAGCAGCTCCGGGACAGGGAGTGGCTACACCTTC. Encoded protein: CASSSGTGSGYTF.

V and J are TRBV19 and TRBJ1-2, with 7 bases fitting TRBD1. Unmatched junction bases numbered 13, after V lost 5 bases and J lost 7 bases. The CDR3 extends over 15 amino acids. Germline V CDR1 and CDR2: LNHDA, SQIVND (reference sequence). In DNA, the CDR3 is TGTGCCAGTAGTCCCTCAGCCGGACAGGAGGGTGGCTACACCTTC. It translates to CASSPSAGQEGGYTF.

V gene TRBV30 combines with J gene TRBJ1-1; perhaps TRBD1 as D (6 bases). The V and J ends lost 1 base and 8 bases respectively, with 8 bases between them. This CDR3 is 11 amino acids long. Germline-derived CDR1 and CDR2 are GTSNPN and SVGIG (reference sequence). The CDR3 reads CAWSERGEAFF. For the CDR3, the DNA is TGTGCCTGGAGTGAGAGGGGGGAAGCTTTCTTT.

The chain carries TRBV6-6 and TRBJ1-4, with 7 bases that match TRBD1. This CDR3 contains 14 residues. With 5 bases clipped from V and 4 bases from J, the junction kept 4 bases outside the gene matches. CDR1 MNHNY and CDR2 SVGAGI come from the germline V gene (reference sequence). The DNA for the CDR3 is TGTGCCAGCAGTCAGACAGGGCTTAATGAAAAACTGTTTTTT. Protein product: CASSQTGLNEKLFF.

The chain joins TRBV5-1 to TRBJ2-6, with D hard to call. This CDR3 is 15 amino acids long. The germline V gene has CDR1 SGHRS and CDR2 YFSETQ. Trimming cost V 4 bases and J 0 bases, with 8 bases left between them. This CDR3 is CASSVQSSGANVLTF. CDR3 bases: TGCGCCAGCAGCGTACAGAGCTCTGGGGCCAACGTCCTGACTTTC.

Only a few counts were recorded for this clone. The CDR3 DNA reads TGTGCCAGCAGCGTAGCAGGACAGGGATCTTTATCCCTCCACTTT. Residues: CASSVAGQGSLSLHF. This chain uses TRBV9 with TRBJ1-6; 8 bases map to TRBD1. Germline trimming cut 0 bases from V and 14 bases from J; bases unmatched to any gene: 10. The CDR3 covers 15 residues. The V gene's germline CDR1 is SGDLS and CDR2 YYNGEE.

DNA of the CDR3: TGTGCCAGCAGCACCGACGAAGGGGGGGGGAGGTGGAACAATGAGCAGTTCTTC. It yields the protein CASSTDEGGGRWNNEQFF. The chain uses TRBV7-9 and TRBJ2-1, with TRBD2 as a possible D gene (7 bases). The CDR3 runs to 18 residues. Trimming stripped 5 bases from V and 5 bases from J, with 25 bases between. From germline, CDR1 is SEHNR and CDR2 FQNEAQ (reference sequence).

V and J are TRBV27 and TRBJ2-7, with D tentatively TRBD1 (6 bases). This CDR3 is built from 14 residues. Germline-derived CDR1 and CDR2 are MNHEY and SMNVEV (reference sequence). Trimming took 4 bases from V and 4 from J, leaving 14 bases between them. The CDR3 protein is CASSSGTREYEQYF. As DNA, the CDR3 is TGTGCCAGCAGTTCCGGGACAAGAGAGTACGAGCAGTACTTC.

The CDR3 DNA reads TGTGCCAGCAGCTTAGGGACAGGGAGGACTGAAGCTTTCTTT. Residues: CASSLGTGRTEAFF. V usage is TRBV7-8 and J usage is TRBJ1-1; TRBD1 matches at 8 bases. Germline CDR1 reads SGHVS; CDR2 reads FQNEAQ. There are 14 residues in the CDR3. The trim removed 1 base at V and 5 bases at J, leaving 3 bases unmatched.

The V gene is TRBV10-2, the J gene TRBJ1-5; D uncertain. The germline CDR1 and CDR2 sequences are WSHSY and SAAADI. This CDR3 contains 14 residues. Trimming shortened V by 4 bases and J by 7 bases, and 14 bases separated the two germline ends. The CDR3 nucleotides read TGCGCCAGCAGTGTAGGAGGGTTCGGGCAGCCCCAGCATTTT. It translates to CASSVGGFGQPQHF.

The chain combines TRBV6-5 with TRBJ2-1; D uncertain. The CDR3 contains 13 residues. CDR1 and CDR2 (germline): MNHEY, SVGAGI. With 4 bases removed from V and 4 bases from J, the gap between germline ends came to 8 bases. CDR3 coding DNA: TGTGCCAGCAGTTCCCTCAGATACAATGAGCAGTTCTTC. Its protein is CASSSLRYNEQFF.

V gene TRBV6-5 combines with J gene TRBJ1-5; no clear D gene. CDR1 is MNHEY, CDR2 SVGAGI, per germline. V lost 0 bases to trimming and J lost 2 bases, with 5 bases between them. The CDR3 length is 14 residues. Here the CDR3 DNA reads TGTGCCAGCAGTTACTCTATAGGCAATCAGCCCCAGCATTTT. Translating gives CASSYSIGNQPQHF.

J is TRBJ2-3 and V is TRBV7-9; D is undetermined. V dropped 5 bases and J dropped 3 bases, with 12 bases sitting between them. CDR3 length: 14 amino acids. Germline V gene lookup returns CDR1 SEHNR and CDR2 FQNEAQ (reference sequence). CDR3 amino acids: CASSTERTTDTQYF. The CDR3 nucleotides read TGTGCCAGCAGCACAGAGAGAACGACAGATACGCAGTATTTT.

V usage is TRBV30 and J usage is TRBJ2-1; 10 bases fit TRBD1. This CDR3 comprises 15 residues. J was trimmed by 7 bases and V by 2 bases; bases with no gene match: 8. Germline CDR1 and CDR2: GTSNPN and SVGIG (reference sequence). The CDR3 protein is CAWSTGTGVLNEQFF. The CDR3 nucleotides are TGTGCCTGGAGTACAGGGACAGGGGTCTTGAATGAGCAGTTCTTC.

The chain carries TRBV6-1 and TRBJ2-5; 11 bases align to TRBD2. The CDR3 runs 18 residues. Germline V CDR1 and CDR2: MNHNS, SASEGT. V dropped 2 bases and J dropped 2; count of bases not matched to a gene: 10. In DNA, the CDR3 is TGTGCCAGCAGTGAAATAGGGGTAGCGGGGGGGGGACAAGAGACCCAGTACTTC. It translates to CASSEIGVAGGGQETQYF.

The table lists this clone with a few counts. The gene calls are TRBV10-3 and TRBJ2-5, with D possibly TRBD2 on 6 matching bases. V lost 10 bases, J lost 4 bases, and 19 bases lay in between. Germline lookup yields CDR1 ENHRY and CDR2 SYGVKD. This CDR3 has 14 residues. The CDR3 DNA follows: TGTGCCACCCAGAGGGGACTTGGGGGAGAGACCCAGTACTTC. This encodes CATQRGLGGETQYF.

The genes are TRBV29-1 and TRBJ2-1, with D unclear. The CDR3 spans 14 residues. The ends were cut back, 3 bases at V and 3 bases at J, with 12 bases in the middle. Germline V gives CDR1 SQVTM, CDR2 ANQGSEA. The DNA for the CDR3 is TGCAGCGTTGATGGTCACAGTGGCTACAATGAGCAGTTCTTC. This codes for CSVDGHSGYNEQFF.

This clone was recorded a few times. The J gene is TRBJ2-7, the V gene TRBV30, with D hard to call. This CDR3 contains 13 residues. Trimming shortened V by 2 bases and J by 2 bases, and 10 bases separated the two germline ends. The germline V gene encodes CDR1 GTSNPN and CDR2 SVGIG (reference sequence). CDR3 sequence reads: CAWSIGLTYEQYF. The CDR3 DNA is TGTGCCTGGAGTATTGGGCTTACCTACGAGCAGTACTTC.

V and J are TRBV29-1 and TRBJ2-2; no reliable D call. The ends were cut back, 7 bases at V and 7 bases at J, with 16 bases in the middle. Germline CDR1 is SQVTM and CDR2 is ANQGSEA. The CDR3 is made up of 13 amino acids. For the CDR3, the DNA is TGCAGCGCTACCTATAGTAGTCTCGGGGAGCTGTTTTTT. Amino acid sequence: CSATYSSLGELFF.

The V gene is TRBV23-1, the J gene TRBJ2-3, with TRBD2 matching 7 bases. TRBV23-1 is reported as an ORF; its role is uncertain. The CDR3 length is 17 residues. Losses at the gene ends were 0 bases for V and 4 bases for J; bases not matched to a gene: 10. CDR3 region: CASSQSAGLNCPDTQYF. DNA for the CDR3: TGCGCCAGCAGTCAATCAGCGGGGTTGAATTGTCCAGATACGCAGTATTTT.

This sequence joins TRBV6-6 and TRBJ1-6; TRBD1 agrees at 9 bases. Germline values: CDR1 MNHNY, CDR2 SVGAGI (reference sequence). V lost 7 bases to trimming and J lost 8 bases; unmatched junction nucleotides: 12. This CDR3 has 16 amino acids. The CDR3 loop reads CASTLGQGIFYSPLHF. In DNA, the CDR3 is TGTGCCAGCACTCTGGGACAGGGCATTTTTTATTCACCCCTCCACTTT.

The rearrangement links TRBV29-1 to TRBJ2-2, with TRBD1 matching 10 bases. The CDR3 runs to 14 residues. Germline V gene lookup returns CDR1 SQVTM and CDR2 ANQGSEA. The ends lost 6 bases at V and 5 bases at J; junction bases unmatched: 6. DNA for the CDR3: TGCAGCGTCGGTTGGACAGGGGGGACCGGGGAGCTGTTTTTT. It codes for CSVGWTGGTGELFF.

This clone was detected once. CDR3 nucleotides: TGCAGTGCGTTGGCGGGAGATACGCAGTATTTT. This gives the protein CSALAGDTQYF. V is TRBV20-1 and J is TRBJ2-3; TRBD2 is a possible D gene (5 bases). Germline CDR1 is DFQATT and CDR2 is SNEGSKA (reference sequence). This CDR3 is 11 amino acids long. Trimming took 6 bases from V and 5 from J, leaving 9 bases between them.

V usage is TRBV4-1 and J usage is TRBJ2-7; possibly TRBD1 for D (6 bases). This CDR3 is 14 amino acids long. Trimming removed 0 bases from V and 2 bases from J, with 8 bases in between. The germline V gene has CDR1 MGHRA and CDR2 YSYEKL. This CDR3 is CASSQDRTAYEQYF. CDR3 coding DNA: TGCGCCAGCAGCCAAGATAGGACAGCCTACGAGCAGTACTTC.

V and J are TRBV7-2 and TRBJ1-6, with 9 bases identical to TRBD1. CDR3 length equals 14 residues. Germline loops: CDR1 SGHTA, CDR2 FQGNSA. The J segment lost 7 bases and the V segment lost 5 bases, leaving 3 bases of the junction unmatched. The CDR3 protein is CASSIGQGNSPLHF. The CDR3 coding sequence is TGTGCCAGCAGCATTGGACAGGGGAATTCACCCCTCCACTTT.

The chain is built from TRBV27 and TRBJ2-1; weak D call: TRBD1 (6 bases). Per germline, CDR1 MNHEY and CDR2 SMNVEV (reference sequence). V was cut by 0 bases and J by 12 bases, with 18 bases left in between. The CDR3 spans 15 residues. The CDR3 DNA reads TGTGCCAGCAGTTTATCATCCAGGGGAAATGCTGGGCAGTTCTTC. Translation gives CASSLSSRGNAGQFF.